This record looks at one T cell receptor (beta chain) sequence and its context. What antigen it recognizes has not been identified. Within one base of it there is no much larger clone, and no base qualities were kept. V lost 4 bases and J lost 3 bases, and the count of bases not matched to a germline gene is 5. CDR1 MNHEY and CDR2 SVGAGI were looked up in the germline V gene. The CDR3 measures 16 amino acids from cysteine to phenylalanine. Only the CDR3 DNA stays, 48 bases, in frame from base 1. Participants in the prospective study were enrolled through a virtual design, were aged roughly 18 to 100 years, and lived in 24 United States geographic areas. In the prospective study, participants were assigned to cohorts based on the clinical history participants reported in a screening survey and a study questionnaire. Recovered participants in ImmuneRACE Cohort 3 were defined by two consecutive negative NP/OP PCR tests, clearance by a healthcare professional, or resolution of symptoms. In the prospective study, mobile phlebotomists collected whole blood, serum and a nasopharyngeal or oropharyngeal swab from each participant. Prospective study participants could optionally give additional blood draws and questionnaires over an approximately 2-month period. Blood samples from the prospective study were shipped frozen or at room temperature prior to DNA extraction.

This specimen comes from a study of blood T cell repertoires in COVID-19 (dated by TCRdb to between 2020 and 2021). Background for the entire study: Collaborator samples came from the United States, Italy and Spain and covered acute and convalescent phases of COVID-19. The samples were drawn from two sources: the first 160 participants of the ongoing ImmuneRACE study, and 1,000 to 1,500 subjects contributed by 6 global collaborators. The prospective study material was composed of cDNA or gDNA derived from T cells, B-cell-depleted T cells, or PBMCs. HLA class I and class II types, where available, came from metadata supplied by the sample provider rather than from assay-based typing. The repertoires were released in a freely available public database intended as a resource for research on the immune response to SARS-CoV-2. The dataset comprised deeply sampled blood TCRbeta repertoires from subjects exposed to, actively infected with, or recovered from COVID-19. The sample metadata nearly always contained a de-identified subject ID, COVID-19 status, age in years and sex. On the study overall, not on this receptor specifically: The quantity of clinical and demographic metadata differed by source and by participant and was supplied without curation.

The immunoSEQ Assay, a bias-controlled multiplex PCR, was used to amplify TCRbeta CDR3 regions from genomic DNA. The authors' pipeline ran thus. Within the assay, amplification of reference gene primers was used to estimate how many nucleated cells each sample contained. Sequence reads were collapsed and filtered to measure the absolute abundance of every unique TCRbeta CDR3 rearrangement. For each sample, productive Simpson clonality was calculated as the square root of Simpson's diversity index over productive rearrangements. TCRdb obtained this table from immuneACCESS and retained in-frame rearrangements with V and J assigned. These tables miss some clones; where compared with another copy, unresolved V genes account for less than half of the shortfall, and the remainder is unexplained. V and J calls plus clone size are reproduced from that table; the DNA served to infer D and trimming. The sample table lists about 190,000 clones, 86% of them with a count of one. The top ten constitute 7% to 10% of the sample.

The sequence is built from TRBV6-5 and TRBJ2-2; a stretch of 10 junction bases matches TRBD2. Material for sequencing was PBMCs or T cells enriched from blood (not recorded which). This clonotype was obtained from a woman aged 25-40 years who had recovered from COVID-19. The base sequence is TGTGCCAGCAGTTGGACTAGCGGAGCGGACACCGGGGAGCTGTTTTTT. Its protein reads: CASSWTSGADTGELFF.